The rows below give T cell receptor beta chains drawn from one sample of a study of yellow fever vaccine responses in identical twins. TCRdb independently ran MiXCR on the RT-PCR reads; one entry per CDR3 protein. The top ten hold roughly 29% of the sample, which has hundreds of distinct CDR3 sequences, approximately 79% seen once. The sample in question was T cells from blood (PBMCs), unsorted or a sorted subset (not recorded which), obtained before or after yellow fever vaccination (not recorded which). The receptors were sampled from a female donor who received the yellow fever vaccine. The CDR3 runs from the conserved cysteine through the conserved F or W. A D gene is named only where the DNA matches it firmly. Only some rows state a clone size, as once, few, many or a class for expanded clones.

len | j_gene | v_gene | abundance | d_gene | CDR3nt | CDR3aa
14 | TRBJ2-5 | TRBV11-1 | . | . | TGTGCCAGCAGCTATTCAGGGAATAAGAAGACCCAGTACTTC | CASSYSGNKKTQYF
13 | TRBJ1-5 | TRBV7-6 | . | TRBD1 | TGTGCCAGCAGCCTCGACTGGGGACAGCTCCAGCATTTT | CASSLDWGQLQHF
15 | TRBJ2-1 | TRBV7-3 | once | TRBD2 | TGTGCCAGCAGCTGGGGACTAGCGGGAGTCAATGAGCAGTTCTTC | CASSWGLAGVNEQFF
12 | TRBJ1-1 | TRBV4-1 | . | TRBD1 | TGCGCCAGCAGCCATACAGGGGTAAAAGCTTTCTTT | CASSHTGVKAFF
14 | TRBJ1-2 | TRBV10-1 | . | TRBD1 | TGCGCCAGCCGAGATACACAGGGGTCGTATGGCTACACCTTC | CASRDTQGSYGYTF
17 | TRBJ2-1 | TRBV11-3 | . | TRBD2 | TGTGCCAGCAGCTCGGGACTAGCGGGATCATACCACAATGAGCAGTTCTTC | CASSSGLAGSYHNEQFF
12 | TRBJ2-7 | TRBV19 | once | . | TGTGCCAGCTCTCATGGTTCCTACGAGCAGTACTTC | CASSHGSYEQYF
14 | TRBJ1-1 | TRBV9 | . | . | TGTGCCAGCAGCGTAGTCGGGGAGAACACTGAAGCTTTCTTT | CASSVVGENTEAFF
16 | TRBJ2-3 | TRBV6-1 | . | . | TGTGCCAGCAATAAACGGGCCCGAGATGCTTCAGATACGCAGTATTTT | CASNKRARDASDTQYF
14 | TRBJ2-2 | TRBV29-1 | . | . | TGCAGCGCCAAGGGGGGGGGAGACACCGGGGAGCTGTTTTTT | CSAKGGGDTGELFF
14 | TRBJ2-3 | TRBV30 | . | . | TGTGCCTGGAGTCTTGCCGGGTGGGCAGATACGCAGTATTTT | CAWSLAGWADTQYF
14 | TRBJ1-2 | TRBV9 | . | . | TGTGCCAGCAGCGTAGCCCGGCCCACCAATGGCTACACCTTC | CASSVARPTNGYTF
16 | TRBJ2-1 | TRBV4-2 | . | TRBD2 | TGTGCCAGCAGCCAAGAAGGCCCGACTAGCGACGATGAGCAGTTCTTC | CASSQEGPTSDDEQFF
16 | TRBJ2-1 | TRBV11-3 | . | . | TGTGCCAGCAGACACGGGACGGGGAGCTCCTACAATGAGCAGTTCTTC | CASRHGTGSSYNEQFF
14 | TRBJ1-2 | TRBV3-1 | . | TRBD1 | TGTGCCAGCAGCCAGGACGGGACAGTCTATGGCTACACCTTC | CASSQDGTVYGYTF
17 | TRBJ1-2 | TRBV11-2 | . | . | TGTGCCAGCAGCTTCGAGAGGCCAGACCATTCAACGGAGGGCTACACCTTC | CASSFERPDHSTEGYTF
15 | TRBJ2-3 | TRBV30 | . | . | TGTGCCTGGAGTGTAGCTTGGCAGAATATAGATACGCAGTATTTT | CAWSVAWQNIDTQYF
12 | TRBJ2-7 | TRBV9 | . | . | TGTGCCAGCAGCGTAGGGGAGGACGAGCAGTACTTC | CASSVGEDEQYF
11 | TRBJ2-3 | TRBV5-4 | . | . | TGTGCCAGCGGGATCGTGGATACGCAGTATTTT | CASGIVDTQYF
18 | TRBJ2-3 | TRBV15 | large | TRBD2 | TGTGCCACCAGCAGAGATACGCTAGCGGGGGGGCCGACAGATACGCAGTATTTT | CATSRDTLAGGPTDTQYF
14 | TRBJ1-1 | TRBV5-6 | . | . | TGTGCCAGCAGCTTCCCCCGGGCGGCGACTGAAGCTTTCTTT | CASSFPRAATEAFF
14 | TRBJ2-1 | TRBV6-2/TRBV6-3 | once | . | TGTGCCAGCAGCTACGGACACGAGTCCAATGAGCAGTTCTTC | CASSYGHESNEQFF
14 | TRBJ2-5 | TRBV9 | . | . | TGTGCCAGCAGCGTAGGTCGGAACAAAGAGACCCAGTACTTC | CASSVGRNKETQYF
15 | TRBJ2-3 | TRBV15 | . | . | TGTGCCACCAGCGGGTCCCCCTGGGATACAGATACGCAGTATTTT | CATSGSPWDTDTQYF
14 | TRBJ2-1 | TRBV5-6 | once | . | TGTGCCAGCAGCTTCTCCGGTTCCTACAATGAGCAGTTCTTC | CASSFSGSYNEQFF
18 | TRBJ2-1 | TRBV6-1 | . | TRBD2 | TGTGCCAGCAGCCATCCGGGTGGCGGGGGGGTTAACTACAATGAGCAGTTCTTC | CASSHPGGGGVNYNEQFF
16 | TRBJ2-1 | TRBV10-1 | . | . | TGCGCCAGCAGTGAGAAGGTCGCGAGCTCCTACAATGAGCAGTTCTTC | CASSEKVASSYNEQFF
12 | TRBJ2-5 | TRBV30 | . | . | TGTGCCTGGAGTCCCGGAGGGGAGACCCAGTACTTC | CAWSPGGETQYF
16 | TRBJ2-3 | TRBV9 | . | TRBD2 | TGTGCCAGCAGCGTAGCGGGGGGGCCAGCTACAGATACGCAGTATTTT | CASSVAGGPATDTQYF
13 | TRBJ1-5 | TRBV20-1 | . | . | TGCAGTGCTAGAGATCAATGGGGACAGCCCCAGCATTTT | CSARDQWGQPQHF
12 | TRBJ1-1 | TRBV9 | few | . | TGTGCCAGCAGCAAAGGGGTGGGGGAAGCTTTCTTT | CASSKGVGEAFF
13 | TRBJ2-1 | TRBV24-1 | . | . | TGTGCCACCAGTGATTTGGCTGGGAATGAGCAGTTCTTC | CATSDLAGNEQFF
17 | TRBJ2-1 | TRBV28 | . | TRBD2 | TGTGCCAGCAACTTGTCTCCCCTTGGGGGACTAGAAGGTGAGCAGTTCTTC | CASNLSPLGGLEGEQFF
16 | TRBJ2-7 | TRBV4-2 | . | TRBD2 | TGTGCCAGCAGCCAAGATGGGGCTAGCGGGAGCTACGAGCAGTACTTC | CASSQDGASGSYEQYF
15 | TRBJ2-1 | TRBV6-1 | . | TRBD2 | TGTGCCAGCAGTGAAGCGGGAGGGGCATACAATGAGCAGTTCTTC | CASSEAGGAYNEQFF
14 | TRBJ1-1 | TRBV14 | . | . | TGTGCCAGCAGCTGGGGAGGGGGGAACACTGAAGCTTTCTTT | CASSWGGGNTEAFF
12 | TRBJ2-7 | TRBV10-1 | . | . | TGCGCCAGCAGTTCGGTATCCTACGAGCAGTACTTC | CASSSVSYEQYF
15 | TRBJ2-5 | TRBV6-1 | . | TRBD1 | TGTGCCAGCAACGCAGACAGGGGGCAAGGAGAGACCCAGTACTTC | CASNADRGQGETQYF
15 | TRBJ1-6 | TRBV6-6 | . | TRBD1 | TGTGCCAGCAGTCCGCGGACAGGCGGCAATTCACCCCTCCACTTT | CASSPRTGGNSPLHF
16 | TRBJ2-7 | TRBV10-1 | . | TRBD2 | TGCGCCAGCAGTGAGATTCGGCTAGCGGAGATCTACGAGCAGTACTTC | CASSEIRLAEIYEQYF
12 | TRBJ2-1 | TRBV9 | few | . | TGTGCCAGCAGCCCTGGACAGAATGAGCAGTTCTTC | CASSPGQNEQFF
15 | TRBJ1-3 | TRBV4-3 | . | . | TGCGCCAGCAGCCAAGTGGCGGACTATGGTAACACCATATATTTT | CASSQVADYGNTIYF
15 | TRBJ2-7 | TRBV9 | . | . | TGTGCCAGCAGCGTAGCAGCGGGTAAGCCCTACGAGCAGTACTTC | CASSVAAGKPYEQYF
15 | TRBJ2-7 | TRBV11-1 | . | TRBD1 | TGTGCCAGCAGCCCAAAGACAGGGCAGCCCTACGAGCAGTACTTC | CASSPKTGQPYEQYF
18 | TRBJ1-2 | TRBV10-1 | . | . | TGCGCCAGCAGTGCCGAGGGGAGGGTAGGTAACTTTAACTATGGCTACACCTTC | CASSAEGRVGNFNYGYTF
13 | TRBJ1-1 | TRBV6-1 | few | . | TGTGCCAGCAGTGAACAGGCGAACACTGAAGCTTTCTTT | CASSEQANTEAFF
14 | TRBJ2-3 | TRBV6-4 | once | . | TGTGCCAGCAGTGACGGTGGGGAGGTCGATACGCAGTATTTT | CASSDGGEVDTQYF
15 | TRBJ2-1 | TRBV11-1 | . | TRBD2 | TGTGCCAGCAGCTTAGAAGCGGGAGGGATCAATGAGCAGTTCTTC | CASSLEAGGINEQFF
15 | TRBJ2-1 | TRBV11-1 | once | . | TGTGCCAGCAGCCCTCCGGTGGGGGTATGGAATGAGCAGTTCTTC | CASSPPVGVWNEQFF
15 | TRBJ2-7 | TRBV4-3 | . | TRBD1 | TGCGCCAGCAGCCAAGATAGGGACAGGGTTTACGAGCAGTACTTC | CASSQDRDRVYEQYF
12 | TRBJ1-1 | TRBV30 | . | . | TGTGCCTGGAGTGGGTCGGGCCTTGAAGCTTTCTTT | CAWSGSGLEAFF
16 | TRBJ1-1 | TRBV10-1 | . | . | TGCGCCAGCAGTGATGGTTGGGGCCTCGGGAACACTGAAGCTTTCTTT | CASSDGWGLGNTEAFF
13 | TRBJ2-7 | TRBV27 | . | TRBD1 | TGTGCCAGCAGTTACAGGGGGTTCTACGAGCAGTACTTC | CASSYRGFYEQYF